A selection of T cell receptor beta chains follows, all from one sample in a study of blood T cell repertoires in COVID-19. Measured with immunoSEQ multiplex PCR; TCRdb has only the in-frame clones, and not every one. The sample has about 100,000 clones; about 85% are singletons. Sequenced: peripheral blood. These receptors came from a human donor in a cohort sampled during active COVID-19. CDR3s include the opening cysteine and the closing phenylalanine or tryptophan. D genes are given only for firm matches. Size is omitted from some rows. Given values are once, few, many or a class for expanded clones.

v_gene: TRBV3-1/TRBV3-2; j_gene: TRBJ2-1; d_gene: TRBD2; abundance: once; CDR3nt: TGTGCCAGCAGCCCGGGACTAGCGGGAGGCAATGAGCAGTTCTTC; CDR3aa: CASSPGLAGGNEQFF
v_gene: TRBV7-9; j_gene: TRBJ2-2; d_gene: -; abundance: -; CDR3nt: TGTGCCAGCAGCTTCCTCGGGGAGCTGTTTTTT; CDR3aa: CASSFLGELFF
v_gene: TRBV10-1; j_gene: TRBJ1-1; d_gene: -; abundance: -; CDR3nt: TGCGCCACCTCTGGAGGGGAAAACACTGAAGCTTTCTTT; CDR3aa: CATSGGENTEAFF
v_gene: TRBV9; j_gene: TRBJ1-6; d_gene: TRBD1; abundance: -; CDR3nt: TGTGCCAGCAGCGCCGGGACAGGGCCTAATTCACCCCTCCACTTT; CDR3aa: CASSAGTGPNSPLHF
v_gene: TRBV18; j_gene: TRBJ1-1; d_gene: TRBD1; abundance: few; CDR3nt: TGTGCCAGCTCACCAAGGGTCGCAGGGGGCAACACTGAAGCTTTCTTT; CDR3aa: CASSPRVAGGNTEAFF
v_gene: TRBV5-4; j_gene: TRBJ2-7; d_gene: -; abundance: -; CDR3nt: TGTGCCAGCGGTCTGGAGGGGGGGCCCTACGAGCAGTACTTC; CDR3aa: CASGLEGGPYEQYF
v_gene: TRBV5-4; j_gene: TRBJ2-7; d_gene: -; abundance: once; CDR3nt: TGTGCCAGCAGCTTGGATCAGTACGAGCAGTACTTC; CDR3aa: CASSLDQYEQYF
v_gene: TRBV18; j_gene: TRBJ2-6; d_gene: -; abundance: -; CDR3nt: TGTGCCAGCTCACTCACAGGGCCGGGGGGGGCCAACGTCCTGACTTTC; CDR3aa: CASSLTGPGGANVLTF
v_gene: TRBV6-5; j_gene: TRBJ1-3; d_gene: -; abundance: -; CDR3nt: TGTGCCAGCAGACCCGGTGGAAACACCATATATTTT; CDR3aa: CASRPGGNTIYF
v_gene: TRBV7-2; j_gene: TRBJ1-1; d_gene: -; abundance: -; CDR3nt: TGTGCCAGCAGCTTACAGGGGCCGATCACTGAAGCTTTCTTT; CDR3aa: CASSLQGPITEAFF
v_gene: TRBV5-6; j_gene: TRBJ2-7; d_gene: TRBD2; abundance: -; CDR3nt: TGTGCCAGCAGCTTGGAAAGGGGTGCGGGGGGAGAGTACTTC; CDR3aa: CASSLERGAGGEYF
v_gene: TRBV4-3; j_gene: TRBJ1-2; d_gene: -; abundance: -; CDR3nt: TGCGCCAGCAGCCAAGATGGAGGGAACTATGGCTACACCTTC; CDR3aa: CASSQDGGNYGYTF
v_gene: TRBV9; j_gene: TRBJ2-3; d_gene: TRBD2; abundance: -; CDR3nt: TGTGCCAGCAGCGTAGCTCCGGGAGGGGGCACAGATACGCAGTATTTT; CDR3aa: CASSVAPGGGTDTQYF
v_gene: TRBV13; j_gene: TRBJ1-2; d_gene: -; abundance: -; CDR3nt: TGTGCCAGCAGTCGAGCGGGGGGCGAGGCATATGGCTACACCTTC; CDR3aa: CASSRAGGEAYGYTF
v_gene: TRBV5-1; j_gene: TRBJ1-5; d_gene: -; abundance: -; CDR3nt: TGCGCCAGCAGCTACTCAGGGCCCGAGGAGCCCCAGCATTTT; CDR3aa: CASSYSGPEEPQHF
v_gene: TRBV5-1; j_gene: TRBJ2-7; d_gene: -; abundance: few; CDR3nt: TGCGCCAGCAGCTTGGGACTTTACATAGGAACCTACGAGCAGTACTTC; CDR3aa: CASSLGLYIGTYEQYF
v_gene: TRBV10-3; j_gene: TRBJ2-7; d_gene: -; abundance: -; CDR3nt: TGTGCCTCCTCCGCGGGGGCCCGCTCCTACGAGCAGTACTTC; CDR3aa: CASSAGARSYEQYF
v_gene: TRBV7-2; j_gene: TRBJ2-1; d_gene: -; abundance: -; CDR3nt: TGTGCCAGCAGCTCGCGAGCTCAAGGGGCCTACAATGAGCAGTTCTTC; CDR3aa: CASSSRAQGAYNEQFF